A selection of T cell receptor beta chains follows, all from one sample in a study of glioma-infiltrating T cells after dendritic cell vaccination. Measured with immunoSEQ multiplex PCR; TCRdb has only the in-frame clones, and not every one. Counted here are tens of thousands of clones, about 83% occurring once; the ten biggest clones make up around 8.5%. Specimen: blood, collected after dendritic cell vaccination. The source is a human donor with glioblastoma. CDR3s include the opening cysteine and the closing phenylalanine or tryptophan. D genes are given only for firm matches. The size entry is marked missing in some rows and otherwise reads once, few, many or a size class.

TRBV4-3	TRBJ1-4	NA	NA	CASSQDRRGNQLLFF	TGCGCCAGCAGCCAAGATCGACGGGGAAACCAGTTACTGTTTTTT
TRBV7-6	TRBJ1-3	TRBD1	NA	CASSLRQGEGGTIYF	TGTGCCAGCAGCTTACGACAGGGGGAAGGAGGCACCATATATTTT
TRBV18	TRBJ1-6	NA	NA	CASSPTAVLLDNSPLHF	TGTGCCAGCTCACCAACCGCGGTTCTTTTAGATAATTCACCCCTCCACTTT
TRBV7-3	TRBJ2-2	NA	once	CASSSTVGGAAGELFF	TGTGCCAGCAGCTCCACGGTTGGAGGGGCGGCCGGGGAGCTGTTTTTT
TRBV5-6	TRBJ2-5	NA	NA	CASSLAGKITYQETQYF	TGTGCCAGCAGCTTGGCGGGTAAAATCACCTACCAAGAGACCCAGTACTTC
TRBV6-1	TRBJ1-5	NA	NA	CASSARRLNQPQHF	TGTGCCAGCAGTGCGAGGCGGCTCAATCAGCCCCAGCATTTT
TRBV5-4	TRBJ2-1	TRBD2	NA	CASSTSGASSYNEQFF	TGTGCCAGCAGCACTAGCGGAGCAAGCTCCTACAATGAGCAGTTCTTC
TRBV30	TRBJ1-1	TRBD1	NA	CAWTEIDRDVTEAFF	TGTGCCTGGACAGAAATCGACAGGGATGTCACTGAAGCTTTCTTT
TRBV10-3	TRBJ2-7	TRBD1	once	CATYDRGEEQYF	TGTGCCACCTATGACAGGGGTGAGGAGCAGTACTTC
TRBV11-3	TRBJ2-1	NA	NA	CASSLAPLANEQFF	TGTGCCAGCAGCTTAGCCCCCCTAGCGAATGAGCAGTTCTTC
TRBV7-9	TRBJ2-1	NA	NA	CASSLDLGTYNEQFF	TGTGCCAGCAGCCTTGACCTGGGCACCTACAATGAGCAGTTCTTC
TRBV30	TRBJ1-1	TRBD1	NA	CAWIPLQGVGYNTEAFF	TGTGCCTGGATCCCCCTACAGGGGGTTGGATACAACACTGAAGCTTTCTTT
TRBV9	TRBJ2-2	TRBD1	NA	CASSASTGVNTGELFF	TGTGCCAGCAGCGCCTCAACAGGGGTTAACACCGGGGAGCTGTTTTTT
TRBV9	TRBJ1-2	NA	once	CASSPNTGGYTF	TGTGCCAGCAGCCCAAACACGGGAGGCTACACCTTC
TRBV14	TRBJ2-3	TRBD2	few	CASSRRLGRDTDTQYF	TGTGCCAGCAGCCGACGCCTGGGGAGGGACACAGATACGCAGTATTTT
TRBV6-5	TRBJ1-1	TRBD1	few	CASSADRGRINEAFF	TGTGCCAGCAGTGCCGACAGGGGGCGGATCAATGAAGCTTTCTTT
TRBV10-3	TRBJ1-5	NA	NA	CAISESGNRGNQPQHF	TGTGCCATCAGTGAGTCAGGGAACAGGGGCAATCAGCCCCAGCATTTT
TRBV4-2	TRBJ2-3	NA	NA	CASSQSFGGVVVGTDTQYF	TGTGCCAGCAGCCAATCTTTCGGGGGTGTGGTAGTAGGCACAGATACGCAGTATTTT
TRBV15	TRBJ1-5	TRBD1	NA	CATRETGNNQPQHF	TGTGCCACCAGAGAGACAGGGAACAATCAGCCCCAGCATTTT
TRBV6-5	TRBJ1-5	TRBD1	NA	CASSYSPDRGNQPQHF	TGTGCCAGCAGTTACTCCCCGGACAGGGGCAATCAGCCCCAGCATTTT
TRBV6-6	TRBJ1-2	TRBD1	NA	CASRSGSGQYYGYTF	TGTGCCAGCAGGTCGGGCTCGGGACAGTACTATGGCTACACCTTC
TRBV6-5	TRBJ1-3	NA	NA	CASSRGQEGNTIYF	TGTGCCAGCAGCAGAGGACAAGAAGGAAACACCATATATTTT
TRBV25-1	TRBJ2-1	NA	NA	CASSRQGGYNEQFF	TGTGCCAGCAGTAGGCAGGGGGGATACAATGAGCAGTTCTTC
TRBV12-5	TRBJ2-2	TRBD1	NA	CASRLQGATGELFF	TGTGCTAGTCGTTTACAGGGGGCCACCGGGGAGCTGTTTTTT
TRBV4-1	TRBJ1-3	NA	NA	CASSQEPVSGNTIYF	TGCGCCAGCAGCCAAGAGCCAGTCTCTGGAAACACCATATATTTT
TRBV29-1	TRBJ2-5	NA	NA	CSVAGSTETQYF	TGCAGCGTTGCTGGGAGCACGGAGACCCAGTACTTC
TRBV6-5	TRBJ2-7	NA	NA	CASSYSDNYEQYF	TGTGCCAGCAGTTACTCGGACAACTACGAGCAGTACTTC
TRBV5-1	TRBJ2-3	TRBD2	NA	CASSLGGLGRTDTQYF	TGCGCCAGCAGCCTGGGGGGACTAGGGCGCACAGATACGCAGTATTTT
TRBV5-5	TRBJ2-7	NA	NA	CASSFGLLTLSSYEQYF	TGTGCCAGCAGCTTCGGTTTACTCACCCTTAGCTCCTACGAGCAGTACTTC
TRBV7-6	TRBJ2-5	TRBD2	once	CASSSQRGKGETQYF	TGTGCCAGCAGCTCCCAGCGGGGGAAAGGGGAGACCCAGTACTTC
TRBV19	TRBJ1-6	NA	NA	CASSIPDTDSPLHF	TGTGCCAGTAGTATACCGGACACGGATTCACCCCTCCACTTT
TRBV30	TRBJ2-5	NA	NA	CAWSVFRGRDQETQYF	TGTGCCTGGAGTGTTTTTCGTGGCAGGGACCAAGAGACCCAGTACTTC
TRBV30	TRBJ2-7	NA	few	CAWSWGEHEQYF	TGTGCCTGGAGTTGGGGGGAGCACGAGCAGTACTTC
TRBV7-9	TRBJ2-7	TRBD1	NA	CASSRPKQGAYEQYF	TGTGCCAGCAGCCGCCCTAAACAGGGGGCGTACGAGCAGTACTTC
TRBV5-6	TRBJ1-4	NA	NA	CASNTAGANEKLFF	TGTGCCAGCAACACAGCCGGGGCTAATGAAAAACTGTTTTTT
TRBV6-5	TRBJ2-1	NA	NA	CASSYAGVMGNEQFF	TGTGCCAGCAGTTACGCCGGGGTGATGGGCAATGAGCAGTTCTTC
TRBV11-3	TRBJ1-1	NA	NA	CASAGAAPIDTEAFF	TGTGCCAGCGCGGGGGCAGCGCCTATTGACACTGAAGCTTTCTTT
TRBV25-1	TRBJ2-2	NA	NA	CASSKTNTGELFF	TGTGCCAGCAGCAAAACGAACACCGGGGAGCTGTTTTTT
TRBV5-5	TRBJ2-7	TRBD1	once	CASTDDRGRVISREQYF	TGTGCCAGCACCGATGACAGGGGGCGGGTGATTTCCCGCGAGCAGTACTTC
TRBV2	TRBJ2-5	NA	NA	CASLPAPVSQETQYF	TGTGCCAGCCTCCCCGCCCCAGTTTCGCAAGAGACCCAGTACTTC
TRBV28	TRBJ2-1	TRBD1	NA	CASRVQGATWESYNEQFF	TGTGCCAGCAGGGTACAGGGGGCTACTTGGGAATCCTACAATGAGCAGTTCTTC
TRBV27	TRBJ2-7	NA	once	CASSLSRGNEQYF	TGTGCCAGCAGTTTATCGAGAGGCAACGAGCAGTACTTC
TRBV11-2	TRBJ2-3	NA	NA	CASSLGTSTDTQYF	TGTGCCAGCAGCTTAGGGACTAGCACAGATACGCAGTATTTT
TRBV13	TRBJ2-2	TRBD1	NA	CASSYRTGRNTGELFF	TGTGCCAGCAGCTACCGGACAGGCCGGAACACCGGGGAGCTGTTTTTT
TRBV4-3	TRBJ1-2	TRBD1	NA	CASSPAGAGGGYTF	TGCGCCAGCAGCCCCGCAGGGGCAGGGGGTGGCTACACCTTC
TRBV23-1	TRBJ2-2	NA	NA	CASTPRDTGELFF	TGCGCCAGCACTCCCCGGGACACCGGGGAGCTGTTTTTT
TRBV7-2	TRBJ2-1	NA	NA	CASSYLTPMRNEQFF	TGTGCCAGCAGCTACTTAACCCCCATGAGGAATGAGCAGTTCTTC
TRBV5-1	TRBJ1-1	NA	NA	CASSPARTANTEAFF	TGCGCCAGCAGCCCGGCCCGGACAGCGAACACTGAAGCTTTCTTT
TRBV9	TRBJ2-2	TRBD2	NA	CASSGSGVTGELFF	TGTGCCAGCAGCGGTAGCGGGGTCACCGGGGAGCTGTTTTTT
TRBV4-3	TRBJ2-5	TRBD2	NA	CASSQDALAGRKTQYF	TGCGCCAGCAGCCAAGACGCACTAGCGGGGCGAAAGACCCAGTACTTC
TRBV5-5	TRBJ2-5	TRBD2	once	CASRRTSGVGETQYF	TGTGCCAGCAGACGGACTAGCGGGGTTGGTGAGACCCAGTACTTC
TRBV4-1	TRBJ2-7	TRBD1	NA	CASSHAGQGNSYEQYF	TGCGCCAGCAGCCACGCGGGACAGGGAAACTCCTACGAGCAGTACTTC
TRBV6-1	TRBJ1-5	NA	NA	CASSAGWVNQPQHF	TGTGCCAGCAGTGCAGGGTGGGTTAATCAGCCCCAGCATTTT
TRBV28	TRBJ1-2	NA	NA	CASSPEGVPSHGYTF	TGTGCCAGCAGCCCCGAGGGGGTACCCTCCCATGGCTACACCTTC
TRBV27	TRBJ2-1	TRBD2	NA	CASSTPGLAGGYNEQFF	TGTGCCAGCAGTACCCCGGGACTAGCGGGGGGGTACAATGAGCAGTTCTTC